Here is one TCR beta chain with its context. Antigen: not known. The V gene's germline CDR1 is SGDLS and CDR2 YYNGEE. V dropped 3 bases and J dropped 1 base, with 8 bases sitting between them. The CDR3 loop spans 14 amino acids. The data were taken from a study of graft-versus-host responses after intestinal transplantation. General observations from the study: Investigators detected GvH clones in recipient marrow, with some emerging earlier in ileum or blood.

TCRdb's table, derived via immunoSEQ multiplex PCR, lists solely in-frame clones and lacks some. This sample carries 93,000 or so clones, 93% of them seen once, and the ten largest clones take 1.2%. The starting material was unstimulated CD8+ T cells sorted from spleen or lymph node cells, obtained before intestinal transplant. The TCR originated in a human donor who received an intestinal transplant. The chain links TRBV9 to TRBJ2-1; perhaps TRBD2 as D (6 bases). The CDR3 region is CASSAGGSYNEQFF. CDR3 in DNA: TGTGCCAGCAGCGCCGGGGGATCCTACAATGAGCAGTTCTTC.